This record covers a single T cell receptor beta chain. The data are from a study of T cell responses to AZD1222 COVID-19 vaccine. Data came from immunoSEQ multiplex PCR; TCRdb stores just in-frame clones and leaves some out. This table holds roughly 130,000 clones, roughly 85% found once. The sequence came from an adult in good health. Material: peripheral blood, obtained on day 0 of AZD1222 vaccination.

CDR3 sequence (DNA): TGTGCCAGCAGCTTAGGTGGGCAGGGGGCGAATCAGCCCCAGCATTTT. It specifies CASSLGGQGANQPQHF. V and J are TRBV7-2 and TRBJ1-5; TRBD1 matches 8 bases. CDR3 length equals 16 residues. Germline CDR1 reads SGHTA; CDR2 reads FQGNSA. V shed 1 base, J shed 4 bases, and the junction held 6 bases outside the gene matches.